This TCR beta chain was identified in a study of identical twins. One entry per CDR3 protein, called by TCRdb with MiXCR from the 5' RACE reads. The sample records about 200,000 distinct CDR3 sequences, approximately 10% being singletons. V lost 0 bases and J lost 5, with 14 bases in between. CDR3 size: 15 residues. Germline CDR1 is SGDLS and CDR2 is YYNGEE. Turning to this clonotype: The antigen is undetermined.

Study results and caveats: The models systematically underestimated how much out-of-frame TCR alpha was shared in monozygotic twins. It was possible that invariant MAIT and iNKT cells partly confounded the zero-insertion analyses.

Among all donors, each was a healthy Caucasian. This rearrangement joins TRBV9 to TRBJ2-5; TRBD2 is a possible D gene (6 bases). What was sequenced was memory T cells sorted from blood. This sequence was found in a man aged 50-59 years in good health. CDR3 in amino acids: CASSVGWEVGETQYF. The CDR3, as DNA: TGTGCCAGCAGCGTAGGGTGGGAGGTCGGGGAGACCCAGTACTTC.